There are a few counts of the clone carrying this T cell receptor beta chain. As yet, its antigen is unknown. The source of the sample is a study of beta chain features in type 1 diabetes. Overall study results and limits: Type 1 diabetes patients showed a moderate but significant shortening of TCRB CDR3s in all four CD4+ subsets.

Germline values: CDR1 MNHNY, CDR2 SVGAGI (reference sequence). CDR3 size: 16 residues. Trimming cost V 6 bases and J 5 bases; bases outside gene matches: 13. Sorting produced populations that all topped 95% purity. Investigators reverse transcribed all isolated RNA, so they sequenced expressed TCRB transcripts. A few million reads were obtained on average from naive, central memory and regulatory T cell samples. TCRdb's copy holds only in-frame clones and misses some; the assay was immunoSEQ multiplex PCR. The sample lists hundreds of thousands of clones, roughly 13% occurring once. The material sequenced was naive CD4+ T cells from blood. This chain joins TRBV6-6 and TRBJ2-1; 7 bases map to TRBD1. The receptor was derived from a man between 18 and 29 years old with type 1 diabetes. Here the CDR3 DNA reads TGTGCCAGCAGAAACCCCCCGGACAGGCCCAACAATGAGCAGTTCTTC. Translation gives CASRNPPDRPNNEQFF.